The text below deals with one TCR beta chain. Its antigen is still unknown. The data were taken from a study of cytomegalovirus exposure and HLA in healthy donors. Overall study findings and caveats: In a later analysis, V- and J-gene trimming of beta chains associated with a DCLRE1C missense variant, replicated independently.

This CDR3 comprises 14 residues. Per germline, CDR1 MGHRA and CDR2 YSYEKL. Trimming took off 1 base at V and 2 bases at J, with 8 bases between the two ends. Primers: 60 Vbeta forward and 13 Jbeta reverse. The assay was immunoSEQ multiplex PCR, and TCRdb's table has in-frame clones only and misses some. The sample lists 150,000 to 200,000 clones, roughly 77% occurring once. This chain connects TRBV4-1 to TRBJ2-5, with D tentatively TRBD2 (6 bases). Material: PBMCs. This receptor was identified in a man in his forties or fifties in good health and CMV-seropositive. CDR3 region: CASSQGRDQETQYF. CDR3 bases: TGCGCCAGCAGCCAAGGGCGGGATCAAGAGACCCAGTACTTC.